The 14 T cell receptor beta chains in this list originate from one sample, sequenced in a study of T cell repertoires in cytomegalovirus infection. TCRdb fed the reads into MiXCR, producing one record per CDR3 protein. The sample has almost 550,000 distinct CDR3 sequences; approximately 15% are singletons. Material: CD8+ T cells from PBMCs. The receptor source for this set is a human donor in good health (CMV status not recorded). Some clones in this sample may be carry-over from other donors' samples.

The rearrangement uses TRBV11-2 and TRBJ1-2; TRBD1 matches at 8 bases. V was clipped by 4 bases and J by 0 bases; unmatched bases: 13. Germline CDR1 is SGHAT and CDR2 is FQNNGV. The CDR3 loop spans 18 amino acids. CDR3 nucleotides: TGTGCCAGCAGCTCCGTACCCCCCAACAGGGGGACTAACTATGGCTACACCTTC. It specifies CASSSVPPNRGTNYGYTF.

In this sample, this clonotype turned up many times. The rearrangement uses TRBV28 and TRBJ1-2; D is undetermined. CDR3 length: 18 amino acids. V was trimmed by 4 bases and J by 9 bases, leaving 30 bases between them. The V gene's germline CDR1 is MDHEN and CDR2 SYDVKM. The CDR3 protein is CASSSPKTGSGVEVSYTF. CDR3 sequence (DNA): TGTGCCAGCAGTTCCCCCAAAACTGGCAGCGGCGTTGAAGTTAGCTACACCTTC.

In this sample, this clonotype turned up many times. The chain couples TRBV7-9 to TRBJ2-1; 7 bases agree with TRBD2. This CDR3 is 14 amino acids long. Germline V lookup: CDR1 SEHNR, CDR2 FQNEAQ (reference sequence). With 2 bases clipped from V and 12 bases from J, the junction kept 10 bases outside the gene matches. The CDR3 loop is CASSLSGGETVQFF. DNA for the CDR3: TGTGCCAGCAGCTTAAGTGGGGGGGAAACGGTGCAGTTCTTC.

This clonotype was seen a few times. The rearrangement uses TRBV20-1 and TRBJ2-7; tentatively, D is TRBD2 (6 bases). The CDR3 spans 16 residues. V shed 0 bases and J shed 1 base, with 16 bases lying between them. Germline V gene lookup returns CDR1 DFQATT and CDR2 SNEGSKA (reference sequence). CDR3 region: CSARDGGRERSYEQYF. CDR3 coding DNA: TGCAGTGCTAGAGACGGTGGACGGGAGAGGTCCTACGAGCAGTACTTC.

The chain has TRBV14 and TRBJ2-3; TRBD2 agrees at 10 bases. The germline CDR1 and CDR2 sequences are SGHDN and FVKESK. The ends lost 1 base at V and 3 bases at J; junction bases unmatched: 4. The CDR3 has 16 amino acids. CDR3 amino acids: CASSQASGRGTDTQYF. The CDR3 DNA follows: TGTGCCAGCAGCCAAGCTAGCGGGAGAGGAACAGATACGCAGTATTTT.

This clonotype has at least ten counts. V usage is TRBV7-2 and J usage is TRBJ2-7, with a tentative D call TRBD2 (5 bases). Per the germline V gene, CDR1 is SGHTA and CDR2 is FQGNSA. The CDR3 has 14 amino acids. The V gene lost 1 base and the J gene lost 5 bases, with 12 bases spanning the gap. The CDR3 is CASSLDGGLDEQYF. For the CDR3, the DNA is TGTGCCAGCAGCTTAGACGGAGGTCTCGACGAGCAGTACTTC.

The V gene is TRBV4-2, the J gene TRBJ2-3, with D possibly matching TRBD2 (6 bases). CDR3 length: 14 residues. V lost 0 bases to trimming and J lost 4 bases, with 8 bases between them. Germline CDR1 LGHNA, CDR2 YNFKEQ. The CDR3 DNA is TGTGCCAGCAGCCAAGAATTAGCGGCAGATACGCAGTATTTT. Translated: CASSQELAADTQYF.

This clonotype was picked up a small number of times. J is TRBJ1-1 and V is TRBV27; no clear D gene. The V and J ends lost 4 bases and 6 bases respectively, with 15 bases between them. CDR1 is MNHEY and CDR2 is SMNVEV in the germline V gene (reference sequence). There are 14 residues in the CDR3. CDR3 coding DNA: TGTGCCAGCAGTTCCCCCAGACCTGCCGCTGAAGCTTTCTTT. Its translation is CASSSPRPAAEAFF.

This clonotype was seen at least ten times. The chain has TRBV5-1 and TRBJ2-2; 8 nucleotides agree with TRBD1. Trimming removed 3 bases from V and 3 bases from J; junction bases left unmatched: 13. Germline lookup yields CDR1 SGHRS and CDR2 YFSETQ. The CDR3 runs 18 residues. The CDR3 loop is CASSSEQGADRDTGELFF. The CDR3 DNA reads as TGCGCCAGCAGCTCCGAGCAGGGGGCGGACCGTGACACCGGGGAGCTGTTTTTT.

This clonotype was detected ten times or more. J is TRBJ1-1 and V is TRBV12-3 or TRBV12-4; unclear D gene. This CDR3 region has 20 residues. The V end lost 5 bases, the J end lost 0 bases, and 28 bases lay between the germline ends. In nucleotides, the CDR3 is TGTGCCAGCAGTCCCCTCCTGGGCCGTGGGGAGTTAACGATGAACACTGAAGCTTTCTTT. This encodes CASSPLLGRGELTMNTEAFF.

The chain combines TRBV2 with TRBJ1-1; TRBD1 matches 7 bases. V lost 9 bases to trimming and J lost 0 bases; unmatched junction nucleotides: 10. CDR1 is SNHLY and CDR2 is FYNNEI in the germline V gene. The CDR3 loop spans 15 amino acids. CDR3 sequence reads: CASQPQGKMNTEAFF. CDR3 coding DNA: TGTGCCAGTCAACCACAGGGGAAGATGAACACTGAAGCTTTCTTT.

Many counts were recorded for this clonotype. The chain combines TRBV7-2 with TRBJ1-1, with D possibly being TRBD1 (5 bases). The CDR3 spans 13 residues. Per the germline V gene, CDR1 is SGHTA and CDR2 is FQGNSA. V lost 5 bases to trimming and J lost 9 bases, with 16 bases between them. Here the CDR3 DNA reads TGTGCCAGCAGCACGGACATCCGGTCGAAAGCTTTCTTT. Translation gives CASSTDIRSKAFF.

This rearrangement joins TRBV4-1 to TRBJ1-2, with TRBD1 identical over 11 bases. This CDR3 has 15 amino acids. V lost 1 base to trimming and J lost 9 bases; unmatched junction nucleotides: 7. The germline CDR1 and CDR2 sequences are MGHRA and YSYEKL. This CDR3 is CASSQVGTGGRRYTF. The DNA of the CDR3 is TGCGCCAGCAGCCAAGTCGGGACAGGGGGTAGGCGCTACACCTTC.

This clonotype came up many times. The chain recombines TRBV19 with TRBJ2-1, with 7 bases matching TRBD2. CDR1 is LNHDA, CDR2 SQIVND, per germline (reference sequence). The CDR3 extends over 13 amino acids. V gave up 6 bases and J gave up 8 bases; unmatched junction bases: 7. CDR3 amino acids: CASRPWEGDEQFF. CDR3 nucleotide sequence: TGTGCCAGTAGGCCTTGGGAGGGAGATGAGCAGTTCTTC.